The next 2 T cell receptor beta chains were all read from a single sample in a study of blood T cell repertoires in COVID-19. Data came from immunoSEQ multiplex PCR; TCRdb stores just in-frame clones and leaves some out. In the table there are some 120,000 clones, approximately 80% of which are singletons. The sample consisted of peripheral blood. These receptors were obtained from a man aged 65 to 79 with acute or convalescent COVID-19.

The gene calls are TRBV2 and TRBJ2-3; 10 bases line up with TRBD2. This CDR3 is built from 15 residues. CDR1 and CDR2 (germline): SNHLY, FYNNEI. J was trimmed by 5 bases and V by 9 bases; bases with no gene match: 11. The CDR3 region is CARGPAGGPGDTQYF. In DNA, the CDR3 is TGTGCCAGAGGCCCAGCGGGGGGGCCTGGAGATACGCAGTATTTT. Together with reference TRBV2 and TRBJ2-3, the CDR3 gives the full variable domain: EPEVTQTPSHQVTQMGQEVILRCVPISNHLYFYWYRQILGQKVEFLVSFYNNEISEKSEIFDDQFSVERPDGSNFTLKIRSTKLEDSAMYFCARGPAGGPGDTQYFGPGTRLTVL.

This clone was counted between two and nine times. The chain carries TRBV2 and TRBJ1-2, with 10 nucleotides matching TRBD1. CDR3 length equals 13 residues. Germline values: CDR1 SNHLY, CDR2 FYNNEI. J lost 8 bases, V lost 10 bases, and 10 bases had no gene match. Written as DNA, the CDR3 is TGTGCCAACGCCGGGACAGGGGTGGAAGGCTACACCTTC. Amino acid sequence: CANAGTGVEGYTF.